This TCR beta chain was profiled in a study of blood T cell repertoires in COVID-19. Study as a whole: Samples came from the United States, Italy and Spain, spanning acute and convalescent COVID-19. PBMCs, B-cell-depleted T cells, or T cells were the source of the cDNA or gDNA that made up the material.

Only in-frame clones appear in the TCRdb table, and some are missing; sequencing was by immunoSEQ multiplex PCR. The data hold roughly 28,000 clones, with about nine tenths observed a single time. This clone turned up a few times. This CDR3 is 11 amino acids long. Germline V CDR1 and CDR2: SGHDT, YYEEEE. Trimming left V 3 bases short and J 5 bases short, with 6 bases between. The chain joins TRBV5-6 to TRBJ2-7; no firm D call. The sequenced material came from peripheral blood. The receptor was isolated from a woman between 50 and 59 years old with active COVID-19. The CDR3 nucleotides read TGTGCCAGCAGCTCCAGGAACGAGCAGTACTTC. Amino acids: CASSSRNEQYF. Looking up the rest from reference TRBV5-6 and TRBJ2-7 gives the full variable domain: DAGVTQSPTHLIKTRGQQVTLRCSPKSGHDTVSWYQQALGQGPQFIFQYYEEEERQRGNFPDRFSGHQFPNYSSELNVNALLLGDSALYLCASSSRNEQYFGPGTRLTVT.